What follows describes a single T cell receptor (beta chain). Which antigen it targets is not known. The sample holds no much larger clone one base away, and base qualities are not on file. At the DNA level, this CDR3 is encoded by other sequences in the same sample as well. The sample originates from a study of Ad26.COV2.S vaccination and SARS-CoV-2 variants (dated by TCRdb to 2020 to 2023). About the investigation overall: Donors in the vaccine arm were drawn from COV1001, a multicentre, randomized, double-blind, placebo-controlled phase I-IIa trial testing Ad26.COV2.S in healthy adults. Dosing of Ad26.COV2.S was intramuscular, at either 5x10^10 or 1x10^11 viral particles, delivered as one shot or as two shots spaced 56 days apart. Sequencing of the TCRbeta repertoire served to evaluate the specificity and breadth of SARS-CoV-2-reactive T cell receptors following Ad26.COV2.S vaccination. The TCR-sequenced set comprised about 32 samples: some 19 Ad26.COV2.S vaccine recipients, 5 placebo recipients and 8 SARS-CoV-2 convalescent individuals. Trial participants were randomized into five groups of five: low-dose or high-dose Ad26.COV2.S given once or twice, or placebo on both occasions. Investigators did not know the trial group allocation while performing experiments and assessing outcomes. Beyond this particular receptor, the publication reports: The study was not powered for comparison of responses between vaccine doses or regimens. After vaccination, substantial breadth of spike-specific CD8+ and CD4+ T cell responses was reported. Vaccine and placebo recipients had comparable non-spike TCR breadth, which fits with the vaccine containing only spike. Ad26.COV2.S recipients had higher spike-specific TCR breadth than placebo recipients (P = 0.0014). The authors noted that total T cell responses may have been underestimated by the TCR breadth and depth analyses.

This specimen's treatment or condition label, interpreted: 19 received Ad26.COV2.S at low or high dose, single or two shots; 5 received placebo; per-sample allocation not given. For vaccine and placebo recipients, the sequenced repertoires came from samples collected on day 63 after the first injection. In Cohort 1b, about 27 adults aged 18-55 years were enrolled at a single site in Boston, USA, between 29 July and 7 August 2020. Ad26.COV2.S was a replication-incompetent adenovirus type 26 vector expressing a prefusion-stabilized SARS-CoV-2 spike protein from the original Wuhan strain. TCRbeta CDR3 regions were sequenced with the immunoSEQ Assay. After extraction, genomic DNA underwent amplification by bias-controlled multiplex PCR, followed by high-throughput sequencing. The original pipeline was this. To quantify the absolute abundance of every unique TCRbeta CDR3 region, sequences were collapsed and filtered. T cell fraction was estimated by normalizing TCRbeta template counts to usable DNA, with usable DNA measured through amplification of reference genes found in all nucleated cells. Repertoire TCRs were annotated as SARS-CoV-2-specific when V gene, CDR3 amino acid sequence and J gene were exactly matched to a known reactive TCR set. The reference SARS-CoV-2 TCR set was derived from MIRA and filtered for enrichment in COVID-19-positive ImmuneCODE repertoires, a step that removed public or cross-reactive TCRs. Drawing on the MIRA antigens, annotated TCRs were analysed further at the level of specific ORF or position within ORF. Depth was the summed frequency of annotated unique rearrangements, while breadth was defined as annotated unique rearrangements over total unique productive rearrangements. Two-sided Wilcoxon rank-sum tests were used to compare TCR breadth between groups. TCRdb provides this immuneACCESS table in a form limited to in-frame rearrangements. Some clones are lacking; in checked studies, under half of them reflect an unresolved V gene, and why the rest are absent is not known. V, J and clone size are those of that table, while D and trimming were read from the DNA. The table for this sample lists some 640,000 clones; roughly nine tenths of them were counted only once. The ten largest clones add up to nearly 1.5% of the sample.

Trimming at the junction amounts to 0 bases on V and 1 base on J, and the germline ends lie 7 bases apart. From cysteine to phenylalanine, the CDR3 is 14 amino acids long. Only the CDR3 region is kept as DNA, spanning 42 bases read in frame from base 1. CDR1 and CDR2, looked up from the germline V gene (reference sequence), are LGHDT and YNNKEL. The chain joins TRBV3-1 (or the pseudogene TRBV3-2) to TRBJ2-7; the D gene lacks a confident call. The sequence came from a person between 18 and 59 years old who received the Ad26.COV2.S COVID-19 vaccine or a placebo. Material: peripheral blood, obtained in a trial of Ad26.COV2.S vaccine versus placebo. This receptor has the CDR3 CASSQEPRSYEQYF. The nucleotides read TGTGCCAGCAGCCAAGAACCGCGATCCTACGAGCAGTACTTC.